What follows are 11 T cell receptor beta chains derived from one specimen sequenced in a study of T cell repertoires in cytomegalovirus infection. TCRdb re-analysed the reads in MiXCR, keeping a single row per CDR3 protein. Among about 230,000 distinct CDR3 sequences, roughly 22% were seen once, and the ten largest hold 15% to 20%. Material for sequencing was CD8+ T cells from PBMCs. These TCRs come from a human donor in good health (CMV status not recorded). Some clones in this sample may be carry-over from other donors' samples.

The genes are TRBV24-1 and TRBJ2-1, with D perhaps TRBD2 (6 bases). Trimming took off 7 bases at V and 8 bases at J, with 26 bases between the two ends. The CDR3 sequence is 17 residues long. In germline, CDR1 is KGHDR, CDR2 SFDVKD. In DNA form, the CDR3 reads TGTGCCACCAGGGGCGACTCACCGCCTACAGGCGGGGATGAGCAGTTCTTC. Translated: CATRGDSPPTGGDEQFF.

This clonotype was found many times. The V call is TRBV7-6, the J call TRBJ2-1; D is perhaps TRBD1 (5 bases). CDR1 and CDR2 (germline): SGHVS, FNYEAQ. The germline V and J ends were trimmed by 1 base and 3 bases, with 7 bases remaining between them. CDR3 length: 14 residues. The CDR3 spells CASSLGGHYNEQFF. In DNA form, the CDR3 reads TGTGCCAGCAGCTTAGGGGGCCACTACAATGAGCAGTTCTTC.

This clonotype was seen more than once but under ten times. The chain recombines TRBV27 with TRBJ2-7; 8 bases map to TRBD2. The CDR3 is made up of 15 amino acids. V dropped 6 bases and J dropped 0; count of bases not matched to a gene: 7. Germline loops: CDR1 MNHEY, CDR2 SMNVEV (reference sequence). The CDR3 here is CASSLDSGASYEQYF. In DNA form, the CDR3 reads TGTGCCAGCAGCCTCGATAGCGGGGCCTCCTACGAGCAGTACTTC.

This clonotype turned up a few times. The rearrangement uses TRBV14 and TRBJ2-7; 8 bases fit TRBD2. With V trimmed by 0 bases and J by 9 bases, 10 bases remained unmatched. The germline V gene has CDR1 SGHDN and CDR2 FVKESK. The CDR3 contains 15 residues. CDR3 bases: TGTGCCAGCAGCCAAGATGGCGGGGGGCGAAACGGGCAGTACTTC. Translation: CASSQDGGGRNGQYF.

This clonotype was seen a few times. The CDR3 region has the DNA TGTGCCAGCAGCAAGTGGCTAGCGGGGTCCGCGGGGGAGCAGTACTTC. This gives the protein CASSKWLAGSAGEQYF. This chain connects TRBV6-2 or TRBV6-3 to TRBJ2-7, with TRBD2 identical over 9 bases. The ends lost 6 bases at V and 7 bases at J; junction bases unmatched: 16. This CDR3 has 16 residues. Germline V gene lookup returns CDR1 MNHEY and CDR2 SVGEGT.

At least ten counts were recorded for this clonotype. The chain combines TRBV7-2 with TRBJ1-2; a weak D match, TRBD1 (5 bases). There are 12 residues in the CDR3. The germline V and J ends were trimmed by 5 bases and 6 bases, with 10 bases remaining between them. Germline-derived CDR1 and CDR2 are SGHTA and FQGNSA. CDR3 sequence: CASSPVGDGYTF. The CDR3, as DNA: TGTGCCAGCAGCCCAGTGGGGGATGGCTACACCTTC.

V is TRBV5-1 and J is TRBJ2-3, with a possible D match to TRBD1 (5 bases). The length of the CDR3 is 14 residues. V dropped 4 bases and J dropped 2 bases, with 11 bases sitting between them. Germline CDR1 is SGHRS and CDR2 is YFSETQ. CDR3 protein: CASSPMTDTDTQYF. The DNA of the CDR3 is TGCGCCAGCAGCCCGATGACAGACACAGATACGCAGTATTTT.

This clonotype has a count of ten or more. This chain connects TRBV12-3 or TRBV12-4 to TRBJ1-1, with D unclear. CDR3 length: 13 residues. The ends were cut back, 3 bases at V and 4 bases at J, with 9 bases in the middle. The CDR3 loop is CASSFLQSTEAFF. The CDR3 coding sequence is TGTGCCAGCAGTTTTCTCCAGAGCACTGAAGCTTTCTTT.

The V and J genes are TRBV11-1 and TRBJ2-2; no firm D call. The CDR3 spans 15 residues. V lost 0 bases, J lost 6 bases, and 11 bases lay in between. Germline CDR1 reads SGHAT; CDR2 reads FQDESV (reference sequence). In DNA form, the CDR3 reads TGTGCCAGCAGCTTAGCGTGGGGTTACGCCGGGGAGCTGTTTTTT. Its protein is CASSLAWGYAGELFF.

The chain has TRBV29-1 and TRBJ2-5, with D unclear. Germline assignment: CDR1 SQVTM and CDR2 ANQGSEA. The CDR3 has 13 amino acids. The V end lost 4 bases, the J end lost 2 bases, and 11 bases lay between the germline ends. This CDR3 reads CSVGGLGQETQYF. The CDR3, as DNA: TGCAGCGTTGGTGGGCTAGGGCAAGAGACCCAGTACTTC.

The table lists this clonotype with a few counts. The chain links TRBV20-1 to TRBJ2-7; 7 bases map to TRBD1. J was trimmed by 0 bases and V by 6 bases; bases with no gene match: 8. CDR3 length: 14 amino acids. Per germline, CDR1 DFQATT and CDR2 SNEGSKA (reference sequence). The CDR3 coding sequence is TGCAGTGCAACCGGACAGGCGAGCTCCTACGAGCAGTACTTC. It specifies CSATGQASSYEQYF.